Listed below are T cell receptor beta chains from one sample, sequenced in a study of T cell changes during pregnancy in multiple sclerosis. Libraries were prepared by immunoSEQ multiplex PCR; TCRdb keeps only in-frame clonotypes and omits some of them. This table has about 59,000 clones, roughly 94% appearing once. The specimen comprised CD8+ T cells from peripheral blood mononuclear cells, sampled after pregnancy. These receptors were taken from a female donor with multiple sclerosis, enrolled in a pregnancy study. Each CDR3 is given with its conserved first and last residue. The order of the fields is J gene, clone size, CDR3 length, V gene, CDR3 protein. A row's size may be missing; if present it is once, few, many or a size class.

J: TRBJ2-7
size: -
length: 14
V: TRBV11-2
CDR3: CASSFGSGNYEQYF

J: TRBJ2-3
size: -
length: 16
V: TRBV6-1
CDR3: CASSEGTATFTDTQYF

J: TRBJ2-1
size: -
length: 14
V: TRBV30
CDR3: CAWSVTSGYNEQFF

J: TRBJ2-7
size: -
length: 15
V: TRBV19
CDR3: CASSTPGQGVHEQYF

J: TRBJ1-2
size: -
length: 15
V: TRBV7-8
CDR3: CASSFGSSKGSGYTF

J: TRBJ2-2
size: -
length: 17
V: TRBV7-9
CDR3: CASSLDGTSANTGELFF

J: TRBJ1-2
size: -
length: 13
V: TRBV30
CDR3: CAWAVGLKGVYTF

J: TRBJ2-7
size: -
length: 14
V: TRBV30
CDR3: CAWSVLAAGVEQYF

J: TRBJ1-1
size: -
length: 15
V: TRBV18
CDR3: CASSPAGLTYTEAFF

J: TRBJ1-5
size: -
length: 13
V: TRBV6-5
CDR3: CASRQDSNQPQHF

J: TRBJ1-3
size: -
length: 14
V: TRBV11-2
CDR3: CASSFEGSGNTIYF

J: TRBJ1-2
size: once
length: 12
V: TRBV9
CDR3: CASTSYGDGYTF

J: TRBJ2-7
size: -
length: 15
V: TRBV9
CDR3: CASSETSTGIYEQYF

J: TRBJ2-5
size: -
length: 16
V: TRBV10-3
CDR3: CAISEGFTGGRETQYF

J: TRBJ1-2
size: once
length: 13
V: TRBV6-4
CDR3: CASSDGTGYGYTF